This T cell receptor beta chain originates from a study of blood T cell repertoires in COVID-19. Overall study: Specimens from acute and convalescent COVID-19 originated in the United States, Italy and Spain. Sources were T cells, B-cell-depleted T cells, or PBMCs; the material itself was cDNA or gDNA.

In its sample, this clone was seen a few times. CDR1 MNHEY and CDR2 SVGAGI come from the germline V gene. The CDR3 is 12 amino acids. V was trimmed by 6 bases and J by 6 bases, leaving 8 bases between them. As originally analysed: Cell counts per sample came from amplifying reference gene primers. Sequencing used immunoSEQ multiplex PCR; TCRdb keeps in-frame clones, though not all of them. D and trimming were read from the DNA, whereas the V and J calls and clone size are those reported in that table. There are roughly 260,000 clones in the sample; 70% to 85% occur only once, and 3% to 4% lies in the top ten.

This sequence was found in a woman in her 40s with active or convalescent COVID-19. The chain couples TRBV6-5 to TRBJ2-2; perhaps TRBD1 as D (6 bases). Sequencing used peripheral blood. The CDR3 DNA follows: TGTGCCAGCAGAGGACAGCCCGGGGAGCTGTTTTTT. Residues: CASRGQPGELFF.